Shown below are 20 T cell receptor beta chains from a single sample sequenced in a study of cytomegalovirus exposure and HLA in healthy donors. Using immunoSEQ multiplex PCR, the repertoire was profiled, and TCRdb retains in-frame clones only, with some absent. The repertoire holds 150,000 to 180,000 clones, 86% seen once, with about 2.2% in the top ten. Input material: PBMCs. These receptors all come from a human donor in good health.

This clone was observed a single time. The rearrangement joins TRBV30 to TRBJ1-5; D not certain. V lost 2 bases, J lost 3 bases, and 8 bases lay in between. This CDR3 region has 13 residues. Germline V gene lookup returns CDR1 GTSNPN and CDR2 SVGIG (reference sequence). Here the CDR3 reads CAWSFQVNQPQHF. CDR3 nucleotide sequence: TGTGCCTGGAGTTTTCAGGTCAATCAGCCCCAGCATTTT.

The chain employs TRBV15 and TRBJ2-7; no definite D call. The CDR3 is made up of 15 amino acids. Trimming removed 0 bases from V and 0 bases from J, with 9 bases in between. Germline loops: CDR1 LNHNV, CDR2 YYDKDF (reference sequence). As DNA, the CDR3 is TGTGCCACCAGCAGAGACCTTTTGAGCTCCTACGAGCAGTACTTC. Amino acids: CATSRDLLSSYEQYF.

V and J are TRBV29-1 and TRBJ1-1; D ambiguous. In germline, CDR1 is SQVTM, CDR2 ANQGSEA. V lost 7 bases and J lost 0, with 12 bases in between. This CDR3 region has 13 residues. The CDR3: CSAEGSLNTEAFF. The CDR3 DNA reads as TGCAGCGCCGAGGGATCATTGAACACTGAAGCTTTCTTT. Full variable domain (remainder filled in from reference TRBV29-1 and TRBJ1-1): SAVISQKPSRDICQRGTSLTIQCQVDSQVTMMFWYRQQPGQSLTLIATANQGSEATYESGFVIDKFPISRPNLTFSTLTVSNMSPEDSSIYLCSAEGSLNTEAFFGQGTRLTVV.

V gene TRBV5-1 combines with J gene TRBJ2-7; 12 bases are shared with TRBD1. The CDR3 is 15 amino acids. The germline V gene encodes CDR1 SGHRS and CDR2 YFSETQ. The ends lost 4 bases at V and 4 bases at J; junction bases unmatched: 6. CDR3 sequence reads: CASSRLGQGAYEQYF. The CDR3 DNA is TGCGCCAGCAGCCGCCTGGGACAGGGGGCTTACGAGCAGTACTTC.

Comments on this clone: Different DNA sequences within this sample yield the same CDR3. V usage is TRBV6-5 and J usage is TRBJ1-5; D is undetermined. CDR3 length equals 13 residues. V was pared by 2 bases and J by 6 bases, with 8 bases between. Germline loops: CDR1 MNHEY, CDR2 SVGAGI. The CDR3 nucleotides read TGTGCCAGCAGTTACAGTACGGGTCAGCCCCAGCATTTT. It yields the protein CASSYSTGQPQHF.

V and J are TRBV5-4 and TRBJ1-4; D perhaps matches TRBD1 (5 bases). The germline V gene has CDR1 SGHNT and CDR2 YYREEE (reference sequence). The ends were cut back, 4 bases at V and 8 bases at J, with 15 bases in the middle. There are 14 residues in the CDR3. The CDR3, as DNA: TGTGCCAGCAGCGGGGCCCCTGGAGAGGAAAAACTGTTTTTT. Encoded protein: CASSGAPGEEKLFF.

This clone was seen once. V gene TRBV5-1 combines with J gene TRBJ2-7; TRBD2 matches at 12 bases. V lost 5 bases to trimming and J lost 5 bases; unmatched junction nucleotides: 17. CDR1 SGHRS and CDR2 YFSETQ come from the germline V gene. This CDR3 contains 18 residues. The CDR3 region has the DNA TGCGCCAGCAGAAATGGGAGACTAGCGGGAGCCAAAGATAACGAGCAGTACTTC. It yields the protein CASRNGRLAGAKDNEQYF. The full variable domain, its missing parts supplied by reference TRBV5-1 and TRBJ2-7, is KAGVTQTPRYLIKTRGQQVTLSCSPISGHRSVSWYQQTPGQGLQFLFEYFSETQRNKGNFPGRFSGRQFSNSRSEMNVSTLELGDSALYLCASRNGRLAGAKDNEQYFGPGTRLTVT.

In nucleotides, the CDR3 is TGCGCCAGCAGCTTGGAAGCGCCTACAGGGGCTGGCGAAAAACTGTTTTTT. Encoded protein: CASSLEAPTGAGEKLFF. The rearrangement joins TRBV5-1 to TRBJ1-4; 7 nucleotides match TRBD1. The CDR3 is 17 amino acids. Germline values: CDR1 SGHRS, CDR2 YFSETQ. V dropped 0 bases and J dropped 8; count of bases not matched to a gene: 13. Full variable domain (remainder filled in from reference TRBV5-1 and TRBJ1-4): KAGVTQTPRYLIKTRGQQVTLSCSPISGHRSVSWYQQTPGQGLQFLFEYFSETQRNKGNFPGRFSGRQFSNSRSEMNVSTLELGDSALYLCASSLEAPTGAGEKLFFGSGTQLSVL.

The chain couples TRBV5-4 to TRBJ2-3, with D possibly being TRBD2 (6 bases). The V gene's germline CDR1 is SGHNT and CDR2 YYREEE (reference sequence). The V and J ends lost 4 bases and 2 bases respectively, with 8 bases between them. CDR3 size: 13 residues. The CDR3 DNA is TGTGCCAGCAGCCGGGACTTCACAGATACGCAGTATTTT. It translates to CASSRDFTDTQYF.

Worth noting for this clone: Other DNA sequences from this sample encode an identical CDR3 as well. Written as DNA, the CDR3 is TGCAGCGTCCCCCACCCTCGAGGCAGGGGGCCGGAGACCCAGTACTTC. Encoded protein: CSVPHPRGRGPETQYF. The chain is built from TRBV29-1 and TRBJ2-5, with 8 bases fitting TRBD1. The CDR3 length is 16 residues. The ends lost 6 bases at V and 5 bases at J; junction bases unmatched: 17. Germline CDR1 is SQVTM and CDR2 is ANQGSEA.

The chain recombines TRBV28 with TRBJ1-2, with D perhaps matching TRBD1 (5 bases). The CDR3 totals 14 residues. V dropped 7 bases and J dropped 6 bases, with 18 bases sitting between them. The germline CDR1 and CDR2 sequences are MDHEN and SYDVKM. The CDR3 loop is CASTRLGREDGYTF. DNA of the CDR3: TGTGCCAGCACACGTCTCGGCAGGGAGGATGGCTACACCTTC.

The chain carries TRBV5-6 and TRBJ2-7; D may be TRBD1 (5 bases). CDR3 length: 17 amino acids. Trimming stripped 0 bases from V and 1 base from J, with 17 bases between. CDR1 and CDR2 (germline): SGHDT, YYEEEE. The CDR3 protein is CASSLAWSRASSYEQYF. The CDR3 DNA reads TGTGCCAGCAGCTTGGCCTGGAGCAGGGCCTCTTCCTACGAGCAGTACTTC.

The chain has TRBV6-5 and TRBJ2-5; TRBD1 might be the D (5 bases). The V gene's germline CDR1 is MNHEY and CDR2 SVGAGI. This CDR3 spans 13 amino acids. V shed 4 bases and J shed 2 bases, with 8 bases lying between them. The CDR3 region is CASSWTLQETQYF. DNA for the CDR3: TGTGCCAGCAGTTGGACACTACAAGAGACCCAGTACTTC.

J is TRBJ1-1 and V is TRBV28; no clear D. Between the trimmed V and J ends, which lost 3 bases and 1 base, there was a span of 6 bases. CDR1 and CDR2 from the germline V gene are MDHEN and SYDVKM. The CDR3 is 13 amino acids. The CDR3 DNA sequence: TGTGCCAGCAGTTTCGGTTCGAACACTGAAGCTTTCTTT. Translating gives CASSFGSNTEAFF.

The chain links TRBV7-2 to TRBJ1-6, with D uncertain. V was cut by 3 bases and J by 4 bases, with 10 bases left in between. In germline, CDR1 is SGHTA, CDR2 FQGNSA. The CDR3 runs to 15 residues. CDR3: CASSLSIPYNSPLHF. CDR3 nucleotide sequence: TGTGCCAGCAGCTTGAGTATCCCTTATAATTCACCCCTCCACTTT.

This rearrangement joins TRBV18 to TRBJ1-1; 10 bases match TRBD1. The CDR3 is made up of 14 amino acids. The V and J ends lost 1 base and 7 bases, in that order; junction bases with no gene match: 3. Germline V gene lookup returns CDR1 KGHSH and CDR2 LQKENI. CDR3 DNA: TGTGCCAGCTCACCACAGGGACAGGGGATTGAAGCTTTCTTT. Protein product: CASSPQGQGIEAFF.

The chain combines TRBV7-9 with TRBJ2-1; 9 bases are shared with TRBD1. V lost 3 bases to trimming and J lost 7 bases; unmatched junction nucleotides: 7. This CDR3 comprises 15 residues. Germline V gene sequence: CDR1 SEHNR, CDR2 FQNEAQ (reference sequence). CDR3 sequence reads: CASSFWTGAPNEQFF. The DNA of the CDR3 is TGTGCCAGCAGCTTTTGGACAGGGGCCCCAAATGAGCAGTTCTTC.

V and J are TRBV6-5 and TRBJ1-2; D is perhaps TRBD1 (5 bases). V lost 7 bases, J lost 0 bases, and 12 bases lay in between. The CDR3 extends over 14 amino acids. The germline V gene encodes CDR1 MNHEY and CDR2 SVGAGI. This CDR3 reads CASTDSDANYGYTF. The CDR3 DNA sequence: TGTGCCAGCACCGACAGCGACGCTAACTATGGCTACACCTTC.

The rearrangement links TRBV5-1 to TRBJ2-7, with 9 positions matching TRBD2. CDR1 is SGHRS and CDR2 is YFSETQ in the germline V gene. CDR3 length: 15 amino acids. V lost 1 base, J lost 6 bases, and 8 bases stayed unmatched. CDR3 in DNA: TGCGCCAGCAGCTTGTGGATAGCGGGGGCCGGCGAGCAGTACTTC. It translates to CASSLWIAGAGEQYF.

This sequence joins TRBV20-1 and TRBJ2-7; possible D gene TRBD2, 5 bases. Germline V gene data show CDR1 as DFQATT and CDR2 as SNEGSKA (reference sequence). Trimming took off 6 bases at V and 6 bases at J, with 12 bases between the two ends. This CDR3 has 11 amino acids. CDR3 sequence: CSAPLSGEQYF. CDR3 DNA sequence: TGCAGTGCCCCCCTAAGCGGCGAGCAGTACTTC.